This passage covers 26 T cell receptor beta chains from one sample sequenced in a study of T cells after yellow fever vaccination. A single record per CDR3 protein comes from TCRdb applying MiXCR to the 5' RACE reads. The sample contains 600,000 to 750,000 distinct CDR3 sequences, roughly an eighth of which appear only once. The specimen was PBMCs, collected on the day of the yellow fever booster vaccination. These receptors were collected from a man aged 25 to 45 who received the YFV17D yellow fever vaccine.

This clonotype has only a few counts. The rearrangement links TRBV11-3 to TRBJ2-1; D may be TRBD2 (5 bases). The CDR3 length is 15 residues. Deletions cut 1 base from V and 5 bases from J, with 12 bases between. The germline CDR1 and CDR2 sequences are SGHNT and YENEEA. CDR3 DNA sequence: TGTGCCAGCAGCTTAGGCCAGCGGAGGAACAATGAGCAGTTCTTC. This translates into CASSLGQRRNNEQFF.

This clonotype was detected a few times. V is TRBV5-5 and J is TRBJ1-1; 9 bases line up with TRBD1. Germline V gene data show CDR1 as SGHKS and CDR2 as YYEKEE (reference sequence). The CDR3 has 16 residues. V lost 1 base, J lost 1 base, and 5 bases stayed unmatched. The CDR3 here is CASSLQQGAGNTEAFF. Written as DNA, the CDR3 is TGTGCCAGCAGCTTGCAACAGGGGGCAGGGAACACTGAAGCTTTCTTT.

This chain links TRBV7-2 with TRBJ2-4; D perhaps matches TRBD1 (5 bases). This CDR3 has 14 residues. V was trimmed by 5 bases and J by 3 bases, leaving 11 bases between them. Germline V lookup: CDR1 SGHTA, CDR2 FQGNSA. In nucleotides, the CDR3 is TGTGCCAGCAGCACCCGACAGAACAAAAACATTCAGTACTTC. Encoded protein: CASSTRQNKNIQYF. The whole variable domain, remainder taken from reference TRBV7-2 and TRBJ2-4, is GAGVSQSPSNKVTEKGKDVELRCDPISGHTALYWYRQSLGQGLEFLIYFQGNSAPDKSGLPSDRFSAERTGGSVSTLTIQRTQQEDSAVYLCASSTRQNKNIQYFGAGTRLSVL.

The J gene is TRBJ2-3, the V gene TRBV4-2; 8 bases are shared with TRBD2. Germline V gives CDR1 LGHNA, CDR2 YNFKEQ. The CDR3 has 14 residues. Germline trimming cut 3 bases from V and 3 bases from J; bases unmatched to any gene: 2. CDR3 DNA: TGTGCCAGCAGCCACGGGACTAGGACAGATACGCAGTATTTT. Amino acid sequence: CASSHGTRTDTQYF.

The chain recombines TRBV12-3 or TRBV12-4 with TRBJ2-1; D remains unclear. V dropped 7 bases and J dropped 10 bases, with 11 bases sitting between them. CDR3 length: 11 amino acids. CDR3 bases: TGTGCCAGCAACCTAAGAGACGAGCAGTTCTTC. Encoded protein: CASNLRDEQFF.

This clonotype was recorded a few times. This chain's CDR3 is CASSFGGSLAKNIQYF. CDR3 coding DNA: TGTGCCAGCAGCTTTGGCGGGAGCTTAGCCAAAAACATTCAGTACTTC. The chain carries TRBV7-2 and TRBJ2-4, with TRBD2 matching 7 bases. Germline CDR1 and CDR2: SGHTA and FQGNSA. Trimming took 3 bases from V and 0 from J; bases not matched to a gene: 5. This CDR3 contains 16 residues.

This clonotype was detected only a few times. The chain has TRBV30 and TRBJ2-1; 10 nucleotides align to TRBD2. There are 15 residues in the CDR3. V dropped 2 bases and J dropped 9; count of bases not matched to a gene: 10. Germline V gene lookup returns CDR1 GTSNPN and CDR2 SVGIG (reference sequence). The CDR3 region has the DNA TGTGCCTGGAGTTCGCTTAGCGGGAGGTTGGGTGAGCAGTTCTTC. The encoded protein is CAWSSLSGRLGEQFF.

There are many counts of this clonotype. The gene calls are TRBV7-2 and TRBJ2-3; 13 positions agree with TRBD2. This CDR3 has 15 residues. Trimming at V came to 5 bases and at J to 4 bases, leaving 3 bases not matched to a gene. The germline gives CDR1 SGHTA, CDR2 FQGNSA. CDR3 sequence reads: CASSRLAGGSDTQYF. CDR3 sequence (DNA): TGTGCCAGCAGCAGACTAGCGGGAGGTTCAGATACGCAGTATTTT.

This clonotype showed up just a few times. The chain is built from TRBV5-5 and TRBJ2-1, with 9 bases lining up with TRBD1. This CDR3 comprises 15 residues. In germline, CDR1 is SGHKS, CDR2 YYEKEE (reference sequence). After removal of 4 bases from V and 7 bases from J, the junction contained 9 bases not matched to a gene. The CDR3 DNA follows: TGTGCCAGCAGCGGAGGGGACAGGGTATCAAATGAGCAGTTCTTC. It yields the protein CASSGGDRVSNEQFF.

This clonotype was seen a handful of times. This chain joins TRBV7-9 and TRBJ2-4; a weak D match, TRBD1 (6 bases). Germline-derived CDR1 and CDR2 are SEHNR and FQNEAQ (reference sequence). V was pared by 5 bases and J by 5 bases, with 22 bases between. The CDR3 is 17 residues long. CDR3 residues: CASSRVAGQPGENIQYF. The CDR3 region has the DNA TGTGCCAGCAGCCGTGTAGCTGGACAGCCCGGAGAAAACATTCAGTACTTC.

Only a few counts were recorded for this clonotype. The chain carries TRBV5-1 and TRBJ2-7; TRBD1 matches 10 bases. The CDR3 covers 22 residues. Germline assignment: CDR1 SGHRS and CDR2 YFSETQ. The V gene end was trimmed by 4 bases and the J gene end by 5 bases; junction bases not matched to a gene: 30. CDR3 sequence reads: CASSGRDRGVGSPSGKWDEQYF. The CDR3, as DNA: TGCGCCAGCAGCGGCCGGGACAGGGGCGTCGGTTCGCCCTCGGGGAAGTGGGACGAGCAGTACTTC.

At least ten counts were recorded for this clonotype. The rearrangement joins TRBV4-3 to TRBJ1-3, with a tentative D call TRBD1 (5 bases). V was pared by 4 bases and J by 5 bases, with 15 bases between. The CDR3 sequence is 15 residues long. Germline V gene data show CDR1 as LGHNA and CDR2 as YSLEER. For the CDR3, the DNA is TGCGCCAGCAGCCCCGACAGTTTAGTAAGAAACACCATATATTTT. Its translation: CASSPDSLVRNTIYF.

This clonotype has a handful of counts. V is TRBV30 and J is TRBJ2-7; perhaps TRBD2 as D (6 bases). This CDR3 is built from 14 residues. The germline V and J ends were trimmed by 3 bases and 0 bases, with 12 bases remaining between them. In germline, CDR1 is GTSNPN, CDR2 SVGIG (reference sequence). CDR3 in amino acids: CAWRWDSGSYEQYF. The CDR3 DNA is TGTGCCTGGAGGTGGGACTCAGGCTCCTACGAGCAGTACTTC.

This clonotype was recorded at least ten times. The chain uses TRBV9 and TRBJ2-5, with D possibly matching TRBD1 (6 bases). The V and J ends lost 2 bases and 3 bases respectively, with 14 bases between them. The CDR3 covers 15 residues. Looked up from germline, CDR1 is SGDLS and CDR2 is YYNGEE. Here the CDR3 reads CASSVSPGTKETQYF. For the CDR3, the DNA is TGTGCCAGCAGCGTTTCCCCCGGGACAAAAGAGACCCAGTACTTC.

A few counts support this clonotype. J is TRBJ2-3 and V is TRBV7-6, with 13 bases identical to TRBD2. The trim removed 4 bases at V and 1 base at J, leaving 8 bases unmatched. The CDR3 has 18 amino acids. CDR1 SGHVS and CDR2 FNYEAQ come from the germline V gene. The CDR3 spells CASSSGLAGVVGTDTQYF. The CDR3 DNA reads TGTGCCAGCAGCTCCGGACTAGCGGGAGTTGTTGGCACAGATACGCAGTATTTT.

This clonotype has only a few counts. The chain couples TRBV7-2 to TRBJ2-7, with 7 bases that match TRBD2. CDR1 is SGHTA, CDR2 FQGNSA, per germline. V was clipped by 3 bases and J by 4 bases; unmatched bases: 15. The CDR3 has 17 amino acids. CDR3 coding DNA: TGTGCCAGCAGCTTTTTACCGGGACTACCCTTCGGGTACGAGCAGTACTTC. This sequence encodes CASSFLPGLPFGYEQYF.

This clonotype occurred a few times. The rearrangement joins TRBV12-5 to TRBJ2-1; the D gene is possibly TRBD1 (5 bases). The CDR3 totals 13 residues. Germline CDR1 reads LGHNT; CDR2 reads FRNRAP. The V end lost 5 bases, the J end lost 8 bases, and 13 bases lay between the germline ends. This CDR3 is CASGPQGLDEQFF. CDR3 sequence (DNA): TGTGCTAGTGGTCCCCAGGGCTTGGATGAGCAGTTCTTC.

The V and J genes are TRBV12-3 or TRBV12-4 and TRBJ2-7, with 7 bases aligning to TRBD1. The V and J ends lost 2 bases and 10 bases, in that order; junction bases with no gene match: 8. CDR3 size: 13 residues. The CDR3 protein is CASSLRARDSQYF. In DNA, the CDR3 is TGTGCCAGCAGTTTAAGGGCAAGGGACAGCCAGTACTTC.

This clonotype turned up a few times. The rearrangement joins TRBV7-6 to TRBJ2-7; the D is unclear. There are 13 residues in the CDR3. Germline V gives CDR1 SGHVS, CDR2 FNYEAQ. V shed 5 bases and J shed 6 bases, with 14 bases lying between them. The CDR3 DNA reads as TGTGCCAGCAGCCGATCTACCTTTTCCGAGCAGTACTTC. Amino acid sequence: CASSRSTFSEQYF.

This clonotype was counted only a few times. The genes are TRBV6-2 or TRBV6-3 and TRBJ1-1; D is unclear. The V gene's germline CDR1 is MNHEY and CDR2 SVGEGT. CDR3 size: 13 residues. V lost 10 bases and J 4 bases, leaving 16 bases between the germline ends. The CDR3 bases are TGTGCCACTGAACAAGAACGGACCACTGAAGCTTTCTTT. This sequence encodes CATEQERTTEAFF.

J is TRBJ2-3 and V is TRBV23-1; 8 bases align to TRBD2. TRBV23-1 has ORF status, its function being uncertain. CDR3 size: 16 residues. Trimming took 4 bases from V and 5 from J; bases not matched to a gene: 11. The CDR3 region is CASSRVRAGAGDTQYF. The CDR3 DNA is TGCGCCAGCAGTCGAGTTCGAGCGGGAGCGGGAGATACGCAGTATTTT.

This chain joins TRBV6-5 and TRBJ2-7; a weak D match, TRBD1 (5 bases). The V end was cut by 7 bases, the J end by 7 bases, with 14 bases between. Germline V gene data show CDR1 as MNHEY and CDR2 as SVGAGI. This CDR3 contains 12 residues. In nucleotides, the CDR3 is TGTGCCAGCACAGATAGGGGTTATGAGCAGTACTTC. Translated: CASTDRGYEQYF.

This clonotype was recorded a few times. The rearrangement links TRBV5-4 to TRBJ2-1; 7 nucleotides match TRBD1. J was trimmed by 4 bases and V by 5 bases; bases with no gene match: 6. In germline, CDR1 is SGHNT, CDR2 YYREEE (reference sequence). The CDR3 spans 14 residues. This chain's CDR3 is CASSEQGLYNEQFF. CDR3 bases: TGTGCCAGCAGTGAACAGGGGTTGTACAATGAGCAGTTCTTC.

This rearrangement joins TRBV28 to TRBJ2-7; 7 positions agree with TRBD1. Losses at the gene ends were 6 bases for V and 3 bases for J; bases not matched to a gene: 8. This CDR3 region has 14 residues. Germline CDR1 MDHEN, CDR2 SYDVKM. In nucleotides, the CDR3 is TGTGCCAGCAGACCGGGACAGCATTACTACGAGCAGTACTTC. This sequence encodes CASRPGQHYYEQYF. Looking up the rest from reference TRBV28 and TRBJ2-7 gives the full variable domain: DVKVTQSSRYLVKRTGEKVFLECVQDMDHENMFWYRQDPGLGLRLIYFSYDVKMKEKGDIPEGYSVSREKKERFSLILESASTNQTSMYLCASRPGQHYYEQYFGPGTRLTVT.

In its sample, this clonotype was seen a few times. The chain links TRBV19 to TRBJ1-2, with D possibly matching TRBD1 (5 bases). This CDR3 has 14 residues. The germline V gene encodes CDR1 LNHDA and CDR2 SQIVND (reference sequence). V was trimmed by 5 bases and J by 9 bases, leaving 19 bases between them. CDR3 nucleotides: TGTGCCAGTAGTTTATCCGGGACCGCCGGGAGCTACACCTTC. As protein: CASSLSGTAGSYTF.

This clonotype turned up a few times. V gene TRBV6-1 combines with J gene TRBJ2-2; TRBD1 matches 10 bases. Germline CDR1 is MNHNS and CDR2 is SASEGT. The CDR3 covers 19 residues. Germline trimming cut 6 bases from V and 3 bases from J; bases unmatched to any gene: 16. The CDR3 DNA reads TGTGCCAGCAGCCGAAATTGGAGACAGGGGGCGAGGGACACCGGGGAGCTGTTTTTT. Translated, it gives CASSRNWRQGARDTGELFF.